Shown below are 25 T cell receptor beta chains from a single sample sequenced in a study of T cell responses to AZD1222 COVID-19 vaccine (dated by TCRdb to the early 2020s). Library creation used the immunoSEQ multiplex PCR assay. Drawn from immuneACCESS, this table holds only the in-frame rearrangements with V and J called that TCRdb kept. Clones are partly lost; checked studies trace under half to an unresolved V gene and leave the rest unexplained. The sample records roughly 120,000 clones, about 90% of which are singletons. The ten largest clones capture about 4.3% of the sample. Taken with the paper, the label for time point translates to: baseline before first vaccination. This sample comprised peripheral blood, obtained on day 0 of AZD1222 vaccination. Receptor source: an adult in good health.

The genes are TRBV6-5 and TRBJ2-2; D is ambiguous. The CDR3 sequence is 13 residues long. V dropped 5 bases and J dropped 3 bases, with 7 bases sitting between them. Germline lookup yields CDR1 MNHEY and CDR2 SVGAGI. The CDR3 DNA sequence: TGTGCCAGCAGTCGAATTGACACCGGGGAGCTGTTTTTT. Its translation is CASSRIDTGELFF.

In DNA, the CDR3 is TGTGCCAGCAGCTCGACAGGTACAGATACGCAGTATTTT. This codes for CASSSTGTDTQYF. The V call is TRBV11-3, the J call TRBJ2-3; perhaps TRBD1 as D (6 bases). Trimming pared 4 bases from V and 3 bases from J, leaving 8 bases between. CDR1 is SGHNT, CDR2 YENEEA, per germline. This CDR3 has 13 residues. The full variable domain, rest sourced from reference TRBV11-3 and TRBJ2-3, is EAGVVQSPRYKIIEKKQPVAFWCNPISGHNTLYWYLQNLGQGPELLIRYENEEAVDDSQLPKDRFSAERLKGVDSTLKIQPAELGDSAVYLCASSSTGTDTQYFGPGTRLTVL.

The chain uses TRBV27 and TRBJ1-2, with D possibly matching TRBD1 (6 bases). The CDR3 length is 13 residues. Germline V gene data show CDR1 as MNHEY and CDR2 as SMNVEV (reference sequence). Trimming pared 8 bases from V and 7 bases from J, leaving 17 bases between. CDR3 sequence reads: CASARLDSFGYTF. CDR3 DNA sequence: TGTGCCAGCGCTAGGCTGGACAGTTTTGGCTACACCTTC.

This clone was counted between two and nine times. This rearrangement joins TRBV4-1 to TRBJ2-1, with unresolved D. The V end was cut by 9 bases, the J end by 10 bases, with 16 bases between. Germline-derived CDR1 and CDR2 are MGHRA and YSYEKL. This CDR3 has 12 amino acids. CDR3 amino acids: CASPPGVREQFF. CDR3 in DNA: TGCGCCAGTCCCCCTGGGGTTAGGGAGCAGTTCTTC.

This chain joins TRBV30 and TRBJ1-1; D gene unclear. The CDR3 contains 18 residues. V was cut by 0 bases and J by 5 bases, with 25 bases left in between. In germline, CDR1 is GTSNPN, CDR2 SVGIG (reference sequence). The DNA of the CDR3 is TGTGCCTGGAGTGTACTGATGCCCGAAACAGTTCGTGAGACTGAAGCTTTCTTT. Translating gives CAWSVLMPETVRETEAFF.

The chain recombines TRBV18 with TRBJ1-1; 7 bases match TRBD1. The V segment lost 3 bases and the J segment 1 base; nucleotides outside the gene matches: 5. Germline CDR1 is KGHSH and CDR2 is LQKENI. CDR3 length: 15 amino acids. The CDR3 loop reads CASSPEQGPNTEAFF. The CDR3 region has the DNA TGTGCCAGCTCACCGGAACAGGGGCCGAACACTGAAGCTTTCTTT.

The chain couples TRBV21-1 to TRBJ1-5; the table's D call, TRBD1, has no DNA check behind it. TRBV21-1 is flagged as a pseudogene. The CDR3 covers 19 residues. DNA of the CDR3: TGTGCCAGCAGCAACGACAGGGGAAGGGAAAGATATAGCAATCAGCCCCAGCATTTT. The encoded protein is CASSNDRGRERYSNQPQHF.

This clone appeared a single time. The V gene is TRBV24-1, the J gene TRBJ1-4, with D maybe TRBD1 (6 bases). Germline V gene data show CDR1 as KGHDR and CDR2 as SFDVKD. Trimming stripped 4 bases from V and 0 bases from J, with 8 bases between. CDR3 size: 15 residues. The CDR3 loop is CATSEGGTTNEKLFF. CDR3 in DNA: TGTGCCACCAGTGAAGGGGGGACAACTAATGAAAAACTGTTTTTT.

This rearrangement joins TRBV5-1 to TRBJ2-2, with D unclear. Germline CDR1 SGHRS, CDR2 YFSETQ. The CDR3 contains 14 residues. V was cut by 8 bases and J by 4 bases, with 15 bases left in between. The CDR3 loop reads CASNPGQITGELFF. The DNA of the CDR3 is TGCGCCAGTAATCCGGGCCAGATCACCGGGGAGCTGTTTTTT. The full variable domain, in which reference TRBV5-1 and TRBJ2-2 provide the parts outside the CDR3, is KAGVTQTPRYLIKTRGQQVTLSCSPISGHRSVSWYQQTPGQGLQFLFEYFSETQRNKGNFPGRFSGRQFSNSRSEMNVSTLELGDSALYLCASNPGQITGELFFGEGSRLTVL.

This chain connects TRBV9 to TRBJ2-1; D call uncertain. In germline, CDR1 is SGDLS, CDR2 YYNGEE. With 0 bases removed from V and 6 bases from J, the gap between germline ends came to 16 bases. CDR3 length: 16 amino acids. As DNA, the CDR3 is TGTGCCAGCAGCGTAGAGGGTCGGGCAGGCACCAATGAGCAGTTCTTC. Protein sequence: CASSVEGRAGTNEQFF.

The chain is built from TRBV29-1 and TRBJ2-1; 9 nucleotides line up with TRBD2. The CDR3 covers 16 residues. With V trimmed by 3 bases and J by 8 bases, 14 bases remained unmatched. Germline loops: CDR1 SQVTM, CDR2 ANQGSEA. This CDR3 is CSVETGTSHFLDEQFF. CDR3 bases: TGCAGCGTTGAGACGGGGACTAGCCACTTTTTGGATGAGCAGTTCTTC.

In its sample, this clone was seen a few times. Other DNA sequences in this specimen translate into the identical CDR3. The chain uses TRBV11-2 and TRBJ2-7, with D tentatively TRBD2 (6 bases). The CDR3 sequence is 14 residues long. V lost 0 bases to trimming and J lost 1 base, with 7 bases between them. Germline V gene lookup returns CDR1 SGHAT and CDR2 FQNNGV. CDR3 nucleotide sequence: TGTGCCAGCAGCTTAGAGGCGGGGTCCTACGAGCAGTACTTC. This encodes CASSLEAGSYEQYF.

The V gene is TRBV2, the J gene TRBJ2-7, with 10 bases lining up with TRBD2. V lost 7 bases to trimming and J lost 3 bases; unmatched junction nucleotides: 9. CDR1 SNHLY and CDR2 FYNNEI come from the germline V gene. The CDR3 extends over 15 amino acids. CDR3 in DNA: TGTGCCAGCATTAACAGAGCGGGAGGGCTCTACGAGCAGTACTTC. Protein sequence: CASINRAGGLYEQYF.

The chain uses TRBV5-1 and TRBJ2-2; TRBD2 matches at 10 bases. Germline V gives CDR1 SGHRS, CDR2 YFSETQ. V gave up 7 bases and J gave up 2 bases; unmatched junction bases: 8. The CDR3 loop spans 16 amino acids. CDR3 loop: CASGASGSVNTGELFF. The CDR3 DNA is TGCGCCAGCGGGGCTAGCGGGAGCGTTAACACCGGGGAGCTGTTTTTT.

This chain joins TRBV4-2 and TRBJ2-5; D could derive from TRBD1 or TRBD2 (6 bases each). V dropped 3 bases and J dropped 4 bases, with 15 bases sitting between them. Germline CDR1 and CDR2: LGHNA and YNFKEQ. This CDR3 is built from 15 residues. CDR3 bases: TGTGCCAGCAGCCAGATAGGGGGGACCCCAGAGACCCAGTACTTC. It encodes CASSQIGGTPETQYF.

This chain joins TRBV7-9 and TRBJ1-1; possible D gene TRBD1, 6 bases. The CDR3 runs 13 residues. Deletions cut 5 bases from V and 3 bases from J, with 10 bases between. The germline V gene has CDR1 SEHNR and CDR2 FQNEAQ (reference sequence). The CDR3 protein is CASSRGGHTEAFF. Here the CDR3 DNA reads TGTGCCAGCAGCCGCGGGGGCCACACTGAAGCTTTCTTT. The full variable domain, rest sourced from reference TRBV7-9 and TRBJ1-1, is DTGVSQNPRHKITKRGQNVTFRCDPISEHNRLYWYRQTLGQGPEFLTYFQNEAQLEKSRLLSDRFSAERPKGSFSTLEIQRTEQGDSAMYLCASSRGGHTEAFFGQGTRLTVV.

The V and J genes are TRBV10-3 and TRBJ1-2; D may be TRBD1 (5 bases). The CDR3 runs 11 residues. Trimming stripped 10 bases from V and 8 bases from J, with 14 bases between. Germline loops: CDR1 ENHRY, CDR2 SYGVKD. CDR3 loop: CANSVGVGYTF. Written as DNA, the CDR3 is TGTGCCAATTCGGTGGGGGTCGGCTACACCTTC.

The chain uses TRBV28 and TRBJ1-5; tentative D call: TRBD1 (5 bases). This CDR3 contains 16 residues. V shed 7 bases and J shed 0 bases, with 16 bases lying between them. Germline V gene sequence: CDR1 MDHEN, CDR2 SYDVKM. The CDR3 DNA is TGTGCCAGCATCCGGGGGGGGGTGTATAGCAATCAGCCCCAGCATTTT. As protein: CASIRGGVYSNQPQHF.

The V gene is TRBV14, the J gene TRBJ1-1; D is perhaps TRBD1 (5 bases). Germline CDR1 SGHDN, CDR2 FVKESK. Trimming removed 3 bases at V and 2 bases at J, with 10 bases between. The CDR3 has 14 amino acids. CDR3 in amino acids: CASSHLTANTEAFF. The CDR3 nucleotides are TGTGCCAGCAGCCACTTGACAGCTAACACTGAAGCTTTCTTT.

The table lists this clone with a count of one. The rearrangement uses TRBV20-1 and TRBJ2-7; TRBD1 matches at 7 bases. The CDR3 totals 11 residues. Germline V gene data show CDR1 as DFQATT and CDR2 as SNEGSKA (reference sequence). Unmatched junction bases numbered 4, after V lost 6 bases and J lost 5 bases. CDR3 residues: CSAPGQDEQYF. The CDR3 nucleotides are TGCAGTGCCCCTGGACAGGACGAGCAGTACTTC.

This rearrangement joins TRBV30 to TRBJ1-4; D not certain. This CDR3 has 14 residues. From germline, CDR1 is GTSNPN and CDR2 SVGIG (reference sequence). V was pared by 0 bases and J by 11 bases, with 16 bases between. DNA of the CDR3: TGTGCCTGGAGTGTAGGTGGATGGAGATATAAACTGTTTTTT. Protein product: CAWSVGGWRYKLFF.

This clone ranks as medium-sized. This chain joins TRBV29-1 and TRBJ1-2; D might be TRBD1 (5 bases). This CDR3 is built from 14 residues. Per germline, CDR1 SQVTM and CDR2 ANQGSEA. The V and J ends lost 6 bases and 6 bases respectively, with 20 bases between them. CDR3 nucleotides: TGCAGCGTGGAAACAGGAGTCTCTACCCATGGCTACACCTTC. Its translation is CSVETGVSTHGYTF.

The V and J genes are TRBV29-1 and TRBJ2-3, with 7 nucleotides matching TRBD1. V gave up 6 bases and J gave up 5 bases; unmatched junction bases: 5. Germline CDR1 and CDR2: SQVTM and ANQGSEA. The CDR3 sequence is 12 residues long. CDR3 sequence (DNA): TGCAGCGTAGGGACAGAGGGAGATACGCAGTATTTT. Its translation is CSVGTEGDTQYF.

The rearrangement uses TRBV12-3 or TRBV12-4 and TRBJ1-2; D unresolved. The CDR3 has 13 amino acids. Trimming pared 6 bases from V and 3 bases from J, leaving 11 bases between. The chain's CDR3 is CASRYLGDYGYTF. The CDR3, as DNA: TGTGCCAGCAGATATCTCGGGGACTATGGCTACACCTTC.

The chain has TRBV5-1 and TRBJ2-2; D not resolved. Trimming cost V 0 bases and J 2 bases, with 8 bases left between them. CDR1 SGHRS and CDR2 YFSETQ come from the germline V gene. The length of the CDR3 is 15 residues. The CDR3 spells CASSLVGLNTGELFF. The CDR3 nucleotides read TGCGCCAGCAGCTTGGTAGGTCTCAACACCGGGGAGCTGTTTTTT.